Below, 27 T cell receptor beta chains from the same sample are listed, as sequenced in a study of blood T cell repertoires in COVID-19. TCRdb keeps only in-frame clones here, not all; method: immunoSEQ multiplex PCR. The table lists some 350,000 clones, around 87% of them singletons. Material for sequencing was peripheral blood. These TCRs come from a woman aged 45-65 years with COVID-19, enrolled during active disease.

CDR3 sequence: CAWSGTGLGNEQFF. Written as DNA, the CDR3 is TGTGCCTGGAGCGGGACAGGGTTAGGTAATGAGCAGTTCTTC. The chain couples TRBV30 to TRBJ2-1; TRBD1 agrees at 9 bases. V shed 3 bases, J shed 7 bases, and the junction held 7 bases outside the gene matches. Germline CDR1 GTSNPN, CDR2 SVGIG (reference sequence). This CDR3 comprises 14 residues.

The gene calls are TRBV5-8 and TRBJ1-5; D might be TRBD1 (5 bases). This CDR3 is 17 amino acids long. Germline V gives CDR1 SGHTS, CDR2 YDEGEE. Trimming stripped 5 bases from V and 6 bases from J, with 24 bases between. The CDR3 region has the DNA TGTGCCAGCAGTGGGGCGGGAGGGCAGCTCTATGGTCAGCCCCAGCATTTT. It yields the protein CASSGAGGQLYGQPQHF.

The gene calls are TRBV19 and TRBJ2-3, with D perhaps TRBD2 (5 bases). Trimming removed 5 bases from V and 6 bases from J, with 12 bases in between. Looked up from germline, CDR1 is LNHDA and CDR2 is SQIVND (reference sequence). The CDR3 extends over 13 amino acids. CDR3 in amino acids: CASSLADSDTQYF. For the CDR3, the DNA is TGTGCCAGTAGTCTGGCGGACTCGGATACGCAGTATTTT.

This clone was counted between two and nine times. The J gene is TRBJ1-2, the V gene TRBV7-9, with D unclear. CDR3 length: 13 amino acids. Per the germline V gene, CDR1 is SEHNR and CDR2 is FQNEAQ (reference sequence). Trimming removed 7 bases at V and 6 bases at J, with 15 bases between. The CDR3 spells CASILKEGDGYTF. CDR3 nucleotide sequence: TGTGCCAGCATCCTGAAAGAGGGTGATGGCTACACCTTC.

The chain links TRBV18 to TRBJ1-3; possibly TRBD1 for D (6 bases). V gave up 6 bases and J gave up 0 bases, with 15 bases separating them. Germline loops: CDR1 KGHSH, CDR2 LQKENI. This CDR3 contains 16 residues. The CDR3: CASSPGGGASGNTIYF. CDR3 in DNA: TGTGCCAGCTCCCCCGGTGGGGGGGCCTCTGGAAACACCATATATTTT.

This sequence joins TRBV18 and TRBJ2-1; 10 bases align to TRBD2. Germline loops: CDR1 KGHSH, CDR2 LQKENI. The CDR3 is made up of 16 amino acids. Trimming at V came to 1 base and at J to 0 bases, leaving 0 bases not matched to a gene. The chain's CDR3 is CASSPLAGGSYNEQFF. CDR3 in DNA: TGTGCCAGCTCACCACTAGCGGGAGGCTCCTACAATGAGCAGTTCTTC.

V is TRBV6-1 and J is TRBJ2-7, with 7 positions matching TRBD1. V gave up 4 bases and J gave up 2 bases; unmatched junction bases: 11. This CDR3 is built from 16 residues. Germline-derived CDR1 and CDR2 are MNHNS and SASEGT. The CDR3 is CASSVFGQATTYEQYF. The CDR3 DNA reads TGTGCCAGCAGTGTATTCGGACAGGCAACTACCTACGAGCAGTACTTC.

In nucleotides, the CDR3 is TGTGCCAGCAGTTTAAGGACAGGGGGCCTTAGCACAGATACGCAGTATTTT. Translation: CASSLRTGGLSTDTQYF. V usage is TRBV7-8 and J usage is TRBJ2-3; 11 bases match TRBD1. CDR1 and CDR2 (germline): SGHVS, FQNEAQ. The CDR3 runs to 17 residues. V shed 6 bases and J 0 bases; nucleotides not matched to a gene: 8.

The chain carries TRBV3-1 (or the pseudogene TRBV3-2) and TRBJ1-3, with 11 positions matching TRBD1. Germline-derived CDR1 and CDR2 are LGHDT and YNNKEL (reference sequence). The CDR3 loop spans 14 amino acids. V lost 10 bases, J lost 5 bases, and 7 bases stayed unmatched. DNA of the CDR3: TGTGCCACCCAGGACAGGGGGCGAAGAAACACCATATATTTT. It encodes CATQDRGRRNTIYF.

CDR3 residues: CASSSRTGENQPQHF. CDR3 nucleotide sequence: TGTGCCAGCAGCTCTCGGACAGGGGAGAATCAGCCCCAGCATTTT. The rearrangement links TRBV7-8 to TRBJ1-5, with 9 bases matching TRBD1. CDR1 SGHVS and CDR2 FQNEAQ come from the germline V gene. The CDR3 spans 15 residues. The V segment lost 4 bases and the J segment 4 bases; nucleotides outside the gene matches: 5.

This clone was seen a single time. The identical CDR3 is also encoded by other nucleotide sequences in the sample. This chain uses TRBV15 with TRBJ2-7; tentatively, D is TRBD2 (6 bases). The CDR3 is 12 amino acids. The germline gives CDR1 LNHNV, CDR2 YYDKDF (reference sequence). The V end was cut by 1 base, the J end by 6 bases, with 7 bases between. The CDR3 reads CATSRVGGEQYF. CDR3 bases: TGTGCCACCAGCAGAGTGGGAGGCGAGCAGTACTTC.

The chain links TRBV3-1 (or the pseudogene TRBV3-2) to TRBJ1-3; D remains ambiguous. This CDR3 has 16 residues. The germline V gene encodes CDR1 LGHDT and CDR2 YNNKEL (reference sequence). V lost 1 base, J lost 1 base, and 11 bases lay in between. CDR3 nucleotide sequence: TGTGCCAGCAGCCAAGGCAGTTTACTATCTGGAAACACCATATATTTT. It codes for CASSQGSLLSGNTIYF.

V gene TRBV7-9 combines with J gene TRBJ2-1, with D uncertain. Germline V gives CDR1 SEHNR, CDR2 FQNEAQ (reference sequence). V shed 4 bases and J shed 6 bases, with 4 bases lying between them. The CDR3 is 11 amino acids. The CDR3 protein is CASSWANEQFF. The CDR3 DNA reads TGTGCCAGCAGCTGGGCCAATGAGCAGTTCTTC.

The chain links TRBV7-8 to TRBJ2-2; the match to TRBD2 covers 13 bases. CDR1 is SGHVS and CDR2 is FQNEAQ in the germline V gene. The CDR3 is 17 amino acids. Trimming at V came to 6 bases and at J to 2 bases, leaving 6 bases not matched to a gene. The CDR3 here is CASSSTSGRANTGELFF. CDR3 bases: TGTGCCAGCAGTTCCACTAGCGGGAGGGCCAACACCGGGGAGCTGTTTTTT.

This chain uses TRBV30 with TRBJ2-2, with no clear D. Trimming took 4 bases from V and 5 from J, leaving 5 bases between them. In germline, CDR1 is GTSNPN, CDR2 SVGIG (reference sequence). This CDR3 contains 11 residues. CDR3 protein: CAWTPTGELFF. The DNA for the CDR3 is TGTGCCTGGACCCCAACCGGGGAGCTGTTTTTT. The full variable domain, with the rest looked up from reference TRBV30 and TRBJ2-2, is SQTIHQWPATLVQPVGSPLSLECTVEGTSNPNLYWYRQAAGRGLQLLFYSVGIGQISSEVPQNLSASRPQDRQFILSSKKLLLSDSGFYLCAWTPTGELFFGEGSRLTVL.

The genes are TRBV6-6 and TRBJ2-5; D possibly corresponds to TRBD1 (8 bases). Germline-derived CDR1 and CDR2 are MNHNY and SVGAGI (reference sequence). The CDR3 is 12 residues long. V gave up 6 bases and J gave up 5 bases, with 10 bases separating them. In DNA, the CDR3 is TGTGCCAGCAGACAGGGGGGGGAGACCCAGTACTTC. Residues: CASRQGGETQYF.

The gene calls are TRBV5-1 and TRBJ2-7; D not resolved. CDR1 and CDR2 (germline): SGHRS, YFSETQ. The CDR3 has 11 residues. The V and J ends lost 5 bases and 0 bases respectively, with 3 bases between them. The CDR3 loop reads CASRYSYEQYF. As DNA, the CDR3 is TGCGCCAGCAGGTACTCCTACGAGCAGTACTTC.

This clone has just one count. The gene calls are TRBV7-2 and TRBJ2-7; D not certain. The germline CDR1 and CDR2 sequences are SGHTA and FQGNSA. The V end was cut by 1 base, the J end by 3 bases, with 10 bases between. The CDR3 is made up of 14 amino acids. Here the CDR3 reads CASSLGGSGYEQYF. The CDR3 region has the DNA TGTGCCAGCAGCTTAGGCGGTTCGGGCTACGAGCAGTACTTC.

The rearrangement links TRBV5-5 to TRBJ1-1, with 7 bases matching TRBD1. The germline CDR1 and CDR2 sequences are SGHKS and YYEKEE (reference sequence). The length of the CDR3 is 14 residues. V was clipped by 4 bases and J by 11 bases; unmatched bases: 14. Written as DNA, the CDR3 is TGTGCCAGCAGCCCCCAGGGGGGCCTTTCGTTCGCTTTCTTT. It is translated as CASSPQGGLSFAFF.

The sample holds one count of this clone. This chain uses TRBV15 with TRBJ1-3; D is unresolved. The CDR3 has 15 amino acids. The V and J ends lost 6 bases and 0 bases respectively, with 12 bases between them. From germline, CDR1 is LNHNV and CDR2 YYDKDF (reference sequence). This CDR3 is CATRTPWSSGNTIYF. CDR3 DNA sequence: TGTGCCACCAGGACCCCCTGGAGCTCTGGAAACACCATATATTTT.

The chain carries TRBV5-1 and TRBJ2-3, with 12 positions matching TRBD2. From germline, CDR1 is SGHRS and CDR2 YFSETQ. Trimming took 2 bases from V and 5 from J; bases not matched to a gene: 9. The CDR3 length is 17 residues. CDR3 amino acids: CASSFQLAGGQGDTQYF. The DNA of the CDR3 is TGCGCCAGCAGCTTCCAACTAGCGGGAGGCCAGGGAGATACGCAGTATTTT.

This chain links TRBV27 with TRBJ1-2; D gene ambiguous. Germline CDR1 is MNHEY and CDR2 is SMNVEV (reference sequence). This CDR3 is 13 amino acids long. With 0 bases removed from V and 7 bases from J, the gap between germline ends came to 9 bases. The CDR3 reads CASSLSRGSGYTF. The CDR3 DNA reads as TGTGCCAGCAGTTTATCAAGAGGAAGTGGCTACACCTTC.

The chain joins TRBV13 to TRBJ2-1; 7 nucleotides match TRBD2. CDR1 is PRHDT and CDR2 is FYEKMQ in the germline V gene (reference sequence). Trimming cost V 5 bases and J 7 bases; bases outside gene matches: 5. The CDR3 is made up of 13 amino acids. The CDR3 coding sequence is TGTGCCAGCAGCCCCCGGCGGGGGAATGAGCAGTTCTTC. Translation: CASSPRRGNEQFF.

The chain combines TRBV6-5 with TRBJ1-2, with D perhaps TRBD1 (6 bases). Trimming took off 7 bases at V and 4 bases at J, with 16 bases between the two ends. From germline, CDR1 is MNHEY and CDR2 SVGAGI. There are 14 residues in the CDR3. The CDR3 region has the DNA TGTGCCAGCATCCCTGGTGCAGGGGTCTATGGCTACACCTTC. Protein product: CASIPGAGVYGYTF.

CDR3 loop: CASSYPGGQQNTEAFF. For the CDR3, the DNA is TGTGCCAGCAGCTACCCGGGGGGGCAGCAGAACACTGAAGCTTTCTTT. This rearrangement joins TRBV3-1 (or the pseudogene TRBV3-2) to TRBJ1-1, with a tentative D call TRBD1 (6 bases). The CDR3 length is 16 residues. Trimming took off 5 bases at V and 1 base at J, with 17 bases between the two ends. The V gene's germline CDR1 is LGHDT and CDR2 YNNKEL (reference sequence).

The chain recombines TRBV5-1 with TRBJ2-1; weak D call: TRBD1 (5 bases). V gave up 0 bases and J gave up 4 bases, with 14 bases separating them. Per germline, CDR1 SGHRS and CDR2 YFSETQ. The CDR3 spans 16 residues. The CDR3 region has the DNA TGCGCCAGCAGCTTGGCCGGTACCAGGGCATACAATGAGCAGTTCTTC. Translating gives CASSLAGTRAYNEQFF.

This clone has just a few counts. The CDR3 sequence is CASRRRGTEAFF. The CDR3 region has the DNA TGCGCCAGCAGAAGGAGGGGCACTGAAGCTTTCTTT. The chain carries TRBV23-1 and TRBJ1-1, with a tentative D call TRBD1 (5 bases). TRBV23-1 qualifies as an ORF whose function is uncertain. The CDR3 has 12 amino acids. Trimming shortened V by 6 bases and J by 4 bases, and 9 bases separated the two germline ends.